The sequence of this T cell receptor beta chain was determined in a study of shared clonotypes between healthy human individuals. Adult donors, all healthy and HIV-negative, had no recent acute infections or vaccinations. The authors' processing: ImmunoSEQ only sent back junction sequences with no quality scores, so filtering was done differently. Sequencing was performed with immunoSEQ multiplex PCR; in TCRdb, only in-frame clones are kept and a portion is missing. V, J and clone size reflect that table, while D and trimming were determined from the DNA. The data contain some 1 million clones, approximately 72% of them singletons. V lost 7 bases, J lost 2 bases, and 11 bases lay in between. The CDR3 covers 13 residues. Germline V gives CDR1 MDHEN, CDR2 SYDVKM.

Sequenced material: memory CD4+ T cells sorted from blood. The subset: CD45RA-negative fraction. The genes are TRBV28 and TRBJ1-2; D gene unclear. The sequence derives from a man in his late teens or twenties in good health. The CDR3 is CASIEALNYGYTF. The CDR3 nucleotides are TGTGCCAGCATAGAGGCCCTAAACTATGGCTACACCTTC.